This T cell receptor beta chain was observed in a study of PD-L1 blockade in urothelial cancer. Study-wide background: The authors examined blood 3 weeks (second dose) and 6 weeks after treatment start.

V trimming: 4 bases; J trimming: 6 bases; junction bases outside the gene matches: 9. Germline V gene lookup returns CDR1 SGHTA and CDR2 FQGTGA. The CDR3 has 14 residues. This table comes from immunoSEQ multiplex PCR, and its TCRdb copy is limited to in-frame clones, with some not included. The repertoire holds about 88,000 clones, with 90% as singletons. The number of samples from each patient was between 1 and 8, taken pretreatment and on-treatment. The starting material was PBMCs, obtained around atezolizumab (anti-PD-L1) treatment. V is TRBV7-3 and J is TRBJ2-7, with 7 bases matching TRBD1. The source of this sequence is a man aged 55 to 70 with urothelial cancer. The CDR3 here is CASSSTGESFEQYF. The CDR3, as DNA: TGTGCCAGCAGCTCCACAGGGGAATCTTTCGAGCAGTACTTC.